These T cell receptor beta chains were read from a single sample in a study of blood T cell repertoires in COVID-19. The protocol was immunoSEQ multiplex PCR, while the TCRdb copy is restricted to in-frame clones and leaves out a portion. This sample has approximately 300,000 clones, with over 75% found just once. The sample comprised PBMCs or T cells enriched from blood (not recorded which). The receptors originated from a woman aged 18-29 years who had recovered from COVID-19. The CDR3 runs from the conserved cysteine through the conserved F or W. D genes are given only for firm matches. Only some rows state a clone size, as once, few, many or a class for expanded clones.

size: .
V: TRBV3-1/TRBV3-2
D: TRBD2
J: TRBJ2-1
CDR3: CASSQVLAGHYNEQFF
DNA: TGTGCCAGCAGCCAAGTACTAGCGGGGCACTACAATGAGCAGTTCTTC

size: .
V: TRBV27
D: TRBD1
J: TRBJ1-2
CDR3: CASSFNWDRVEGYTF
DNA: TGTGCCAGCAGTTTCAATTGGGACAGGGTAGAGGGCTACACCTTC

size: .
V: TRBV28
D: .
J: TRBJ1-2
CDR3: CASSLRNYGYTF
DNA: TGTGCCAGCAGTTTGAGGAACTATGGCTACACCTTC

size: .
V: TRBV27
D: .
J: TRBJ2-2
CDR3: CASSLHPASSNTGELFF
DNA: TGTGCCAGCAGCCTTCACCCTGCAAGCTCAAACACCGGGGAGCTGTTTTTT

size: .
V: TRBV27
D: TRBD2
J: TRBJ2-3
CDR3: CASSLSPWVRGSTDTQYF
DNA: TGTGCCAGCAGTTTATCCCCGTGGGTGCGGGGGAGCACAGATACGCAGTATTTT

size: once
V: TRBV27
D: TRBD1
J: TRBJ2-6
CDR3: CASSSGQGPPAGANVLTF
DNA: TGTGCCAGCAGTTCGGGACAGGGGCCCCCAGCTGGGGCCAACGTCCTGACTTTC

size: .
V: TRBV6-6
D: .
J: TRBJ1-1
CDR3: CASSYSSRANTEAFF
DNA: TGTGCCAGCAGTTACTCGAGTAGAGCGAACACTGAAGCTTTCTTT

size: .
V: TRBV14
D: .
J: TRBJ1-5
CDR3: CASSHRVSSNQPQHF
DNA: TGTGCCAGCAGCCACAGGGTTAGTAGCAATCAGCCCCAGCATTTT

size: .
V: TRBV5-1
D: TRBD2
J: TRBJ2-5
CDR3: CASSLAGGWKETQYF
DNA: TGCGCCAGCAGCTTGGCCGGGGGGTGGAAGGAGACCCAGTACTTC

size: .
V: TRBV7-9
D: .
J: TRBJ1-6
CDR3: CASSKESTSDGPLHF
DNA: TGTGCCAGCAGCAAGGAGTCGACCTCCGACGGGCCCCTCCACTTT